A selection of T cell receptor beta chains follows, all from one sample in a study of cytomegalovirus exposure and HLA in healthy donors. Produced via immunoSEQ multiplex PCR; TCRdb's table is partial and in-frame only. The sample lists about 160,000 clones, around three quarters occurring once. Source material: PBMCs. The receptors were gathered from a man in his forties or fifties in good health and CMV-seropositive. The CDR3 runs from the conserved cysteine through the conserved F or W. Each record gives: J gene, D gene, CDR3 length, V gene, clone size, CDR3 DNA, CDR3 protein. The D gene is left open where the match is weak. Clone size is given for some rows only: seen once, a few or many times, or a class if the clone is expanded.

J: TRBJ1-2; D: .; length: 13; V: TRBV6-1; size: .; DNA: TGTGCCAGCAGTGAAGGTGGCGGCTATGGCTACACCTTC; CDR3: CASSEGGGYGYTF
J: TRBJ2-7; D: TRBD2; length: 15; V: TRBV28; size: .; DNA: TGTGCCAGCAGTTTTGGCCTAGCGGCGACCTACGAGCAGTACTTC; CDR3: CASSFGLAATYEQYF
J: TRBJ1-2; D: TRBD1; length: 13; V: TRBV7-2; size: .; DNA: TGTGCCAGCAGCCCCGGGACAGTCTATGGCTACACCTTC; CDR3: CASSPGTVYGYTF
J: TRBJ2-2; D: TRBD2; length: 16; V: TRBV7-9; size: .; DNA: TGTGCCAGCAGCAGAAATAGCGGGAGTGGAACCGGGGAGCTGTTTTTT; CDR3: CASSRNSGSGTGELFF
J: TRBJ2-5; D: .; length: 13; V: TRBV5-4; size: .; DNA: TGTGCCAGCAGCTTAGCACTCCAAGAGACCCAGTACTTC; CDR3: CASSLALQETQYF
J: TRBJ2-7; D: .; length: 12; V: TRBV7-9; size: .; DNA: TGTGCCAGCGGTGTGGGAGGTTTCGAGCAGTACTTC; CDR3: CASGVGGFEQYF
J: TRBJ1-2; D: TRBD1; length: 13; V: TRBV5-4; size: once; DNA: TGTGCCAGCAGCCCGACAGGGTCTGGCGGCTACACCTTC; CDR3: CASSPTGSGGYTF
J: TRBJ2-5; D: .; length: 13; V: TRBV15; size: .; DNA: TGTGCCACCAGCATCGAGCCTCAAGAGACCCAGTACTTC; CDR3: CATSIEPQETQYF
J: TRBJ2-5; D: .; length: 15; V: TRBV19; size: .; DNA: TGTGCCAGTAGGGCTCGACAGGGAGGAGGAGAGACCCAGTACTTC; CDR3: CASRARQGGGETQYF
J: TRBJ2-2; D: TRBD1; length: 15; V: TRBV2; size: .; DNA: TGTGCCAGCAGTTTCGGGACAGCGAACACCGGGGAGCTGTTTTTT; CDR3: CASSFGTANTGELFF
J: TRBJ1-1; D: .; length: 14; V: TRBV6-6; size: .; DNA: TGTGCCAGCAGAACACAGGGCGGCCGCACTGAAGCTTTCTTT; CDR3: CASRTQGGRTEAFF
J: TRBJ2-2; D: .; length: 15; V: TRBV5-4; size: .; DNA: TGTGCCAGCAGCGTAGTACAGGGAGCTACCGGGGAGCTGTTTTTT; CDR3: CASSVVQGATGELFF
J: TRBJ2-1; D: .; length: 12; V: TRBV29-1; size: .; DNA: TGCAGCTCGCGGGACGGGACCAATGAGCAGTTCTTC; CDR3: CSSRDGTNEQFF
J: TRBJ2-2; D: TRBD1; length: 12; V: TRBV10-3; size: .; DNA: TGTGCCACGACAGGGGGAGCCGGGGAGCTGTTTTTT; CDR3: CATTGGAGELFF
J: TRBJ1-4; D: .; length: 14; V: TRBV28; size: .; DNA: TGTGCCAGCAGTTTATGGGCGGCGGGTGAAAAACTGTTTTTT; CDR3: CASSLWAAGEKLFF
J: TRBJ1-1; D: TRBD1; length: 12; V: TRBV5-1; size: .; DNA: TGCGCCAGCAGCCAAACAGGGGCTGAAGCTTTCTTT; CDR3: CASSQTGAEAFF
J: TRBJ2-5; D: TRBD1; length: 15; V: TRBV7-6; size: .; DNA: TGTGCCAGCAGCTTAGGACAGGGCGATCAAGAGACCCAGTACTTC; CDR3: CASSLGQGDQETQYF
J: TRBJ2-1; D: .; length: 15; V: TRBV9; size: .; DNA: TGTGCCAGCAGCCCTACTCCAAGCTCCTACAATGAGCAGTTCTTC; CDR3: CASSPTPSSYNEQFF
J: TRBJ2-1; D: TRBD2; length: 17; V: TRBV7-8; size: .; DNA: TGTGCCAGCAGCTTAGGATTGGTAGCGGGGTCTTACAATGAGCAGTTCTTC; CDR3: CASSLGLVAGSYNEQFF
J: TRBJ1-2; D: .; length: 14; V: TRBV28; size: .; DNA: TGTGCCAGCAGTTTAGGCAGGGGCACTAATGGCTACACCTTC; CDR3: CASSLGRGTNGYTF
J: TRBJ1-1; D: .; length: 15; V: TRBV15; size: once; DNA: TGTGCCACCAGCAATCCAAGGGCGCGGGACACTGAAGCTTTCTTT; CDR3: CATSNPRARDTEAFF
J: TRBJ2-1; D: TRBD2; length: 16; V: TRBV14; size: .; DNA: TGTGCCAGCAGCCATGTAGCGGGAGGGCAATACAATGAGCAGTTCTTC; CDR3: CASSHVAGGQYNEQFF
J: TRBJ2-6; D: TRBD2; length: 19; V: TRBV27; size: .; DNA: TGTGCCAGCAGTTCCGGACTAGCGGGATCCAAAGCAGGGGCCAACGTCCTGACTTTC; CDR3: CASSSGLAGSKAGANVLTF
J: TRBJ1-2; D: TRBD1; length: 13; V: TRBV19; size: .; DNA: TGTGCCAGTAGCCGGGACAGAAGGTATGGCTACACCTTC; CDR3: CASSRDRRYGYTF
J: TRBJ2-6; D: .; length: 18; V: TRBV10-3; size: once; DNA: TGTGCCATCAGTGCTAAGGACAGTGCGAGGGATGGGGCCAACGGCCTGACTTTC; CDR3: CAISAKDSARDGANGLTF
J: TRBJ2-3; D: .; length: 14; V: TRBV19; size: few; DNA: TGTGCCAGTAGTAGCGGGATAAGCACAGATACGCAGTATTTT; CDR3: CASSSGISTDTQYF
J: TRBJ2-5; D: .; length: 14; V: TRBV28; size: .; DNA: TGTGCCAGCTCGAGGGAGGGGGGGGCCTTGGAGCAGTACTTC; CDR3: CASSREGGALEQYF
J: TRBJ1-1; D: TRBD1; length: 15; V: TRBV5-6; size: .; DNA: TGTGCCAGCAGCCCATGGACAGGGGAGGACACTGAAGCTTTCTTT; CDR3: CASSPWTGEDTEAFF
J: TRBJ2-7; D: TRBD1; length: 14; V: TRBV14; size: .; DNA: TGTGCCAGCAGCCGGGACAGGGTATCCTACGAGCAGTACTTC; CDR3: CASSRDRVSYEQYF
J: TRBJ2-7; D: .; length: 11; V: TRBV28; size: .; DNA: TGTGCCAGCAGTCGTTTAAACGAGCAGTACTTC; CDR3: CASSRLNEQYF
J: TRBJ2-5; D: TRBD2; length: 17; V: TRBV27; size: .; DNA: TGTGCCAGCAGTTTCCTTCTAGGAGCGGGAAACTACGAGACCCAGTACTTC; CDR3: CASSFLLGAGNYETQYF